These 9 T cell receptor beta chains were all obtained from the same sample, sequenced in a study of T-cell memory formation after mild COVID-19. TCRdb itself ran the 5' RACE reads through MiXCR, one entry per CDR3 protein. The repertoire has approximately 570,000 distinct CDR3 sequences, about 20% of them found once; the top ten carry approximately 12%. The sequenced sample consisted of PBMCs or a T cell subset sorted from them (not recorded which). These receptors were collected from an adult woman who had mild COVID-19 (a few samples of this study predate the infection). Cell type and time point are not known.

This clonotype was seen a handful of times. The chain's CDR3 is CASSQEGRIWNEQYF. The DNA of the CDR3 is TGTGCCAGCAGCCAAGAGGGGAGGATTTGGAACGAGCAGTACTTC. This chain uses TRBV14 with TRBJ2-7; a weak D match, TRBD2 (6 bases). The V and J ends lost 0 bases and 5 bases respectively, with 14 bases between them. CDR3 size: 15 residues. Germline loops: CDR1 SGHDN, CDR2 FVKESK.

CDR3 sequence: CASSKRDPSTDTQYF. DNA for the CDR3: TGTGCCAGCAGTAAGCGGGACCCCAGCACAGATACGCAGTATTTT. The chain uses TRBV6-2 or TRBV6-3 and TRBJ2-3; 7 bases are a match to TRBD2. V lost 5 bases, J lost 0 bases, and 5 bases stayed unmatched. Germline CDR1 reads MNHEY; CDR2 reads SVGEGT. CDR3 size: 15 residues.

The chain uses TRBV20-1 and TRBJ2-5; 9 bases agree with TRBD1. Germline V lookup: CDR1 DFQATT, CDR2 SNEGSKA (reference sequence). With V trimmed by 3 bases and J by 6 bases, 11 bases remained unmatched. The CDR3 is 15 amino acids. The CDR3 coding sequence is TGCAGTGCTAGTCCCCGGGGGGACAGGGATCAGACCCAGTACTTC. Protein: CSASPRGDRDQTQYF.

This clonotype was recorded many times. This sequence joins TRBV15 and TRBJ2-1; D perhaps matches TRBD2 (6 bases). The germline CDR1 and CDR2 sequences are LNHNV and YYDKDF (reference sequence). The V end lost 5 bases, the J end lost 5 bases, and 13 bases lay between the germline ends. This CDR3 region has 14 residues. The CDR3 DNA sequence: TGTGCCACCAGCTGGAGGGTCGGAGACAATGAGCAGTTCTTC. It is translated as CATSWRVGDNEQFF.

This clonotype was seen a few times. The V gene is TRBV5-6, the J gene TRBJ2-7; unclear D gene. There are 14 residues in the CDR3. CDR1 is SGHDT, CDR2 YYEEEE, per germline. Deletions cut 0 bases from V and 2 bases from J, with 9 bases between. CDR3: CASSLGLPAYEQYF. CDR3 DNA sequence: TGTGCCAGCAGCTTGGGACTGCCCGCCTACGAGCAGTACTTC.

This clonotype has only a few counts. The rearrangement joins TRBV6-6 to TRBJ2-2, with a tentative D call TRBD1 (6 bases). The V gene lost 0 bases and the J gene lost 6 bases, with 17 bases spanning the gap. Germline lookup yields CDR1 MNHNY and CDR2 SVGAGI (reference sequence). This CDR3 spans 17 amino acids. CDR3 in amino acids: CASSYSISYRDAGELFF. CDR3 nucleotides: TGTGCCAGCAGTTACTCGATTTCCTACAGGGATGCCGGGGAGCTGTTTTTT.

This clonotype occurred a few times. The CDR3 is CASSVQADELFYEQYF. Written as DNA, the CDR3 is TGTGCCAGCAGCGTTCAAGCGGACGAGCTTTTCTACGAGCAGTACTTC. The chain uses TRBV9 and TRBJ2-7; possibly TRBD2 for D (5 bases). Germline lookup yields CDR1 SGDLS and CDR2 YYNGEE. The CDR3 totals 16 residues. V was pared by 2 bases and J by 3 bases, with 18 bases between.

The CDR3 nucleotides read TGCGCCAGCAGTCAATCAATCCCGGACAGGGGGCGCCCCCCAGATACGCAGTATTTT. It translates to CASSQSIPDRGRPPDTQYF. The genes are TRBV23-1 and TRBJ2-3, with 11 bases aligning to TRBD1. TRBV23-1 is sorted into the ORF group, with uncertain function. Unmatched junction bases numbered 12, after V lost 0 bases and J lost 4 bases. The CDR3 has 19 amino acids.

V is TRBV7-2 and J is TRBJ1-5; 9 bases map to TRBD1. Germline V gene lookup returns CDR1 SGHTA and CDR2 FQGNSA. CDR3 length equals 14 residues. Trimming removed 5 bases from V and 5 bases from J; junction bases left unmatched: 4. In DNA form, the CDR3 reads TGTGCCAGCAGCAACCGACAGGGGGATCAGCCCCAGCATTTT. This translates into CASSNRQGDQPQHF.